Included here is one T cell receptor beta chain sequence, with context. Its antigen remains unidentified. PBMC DNA, left unsorted, was sequenced on ten immunoSEQ deep assay plates. Using immunoSEQ multiplex PCR, the repertoire was profiled, and TCRdb retains in-frame clones only, with some absent. The sample consists of hundreds of thousands of clones, roughly three quarters of them appearing once. The data stem from a study of shared clonotypes between healthy human individuals. Study summary: The donor pool was made up of a couple of women and three men aged 18 to 49.

Study findings and constraints: An expected dependence of interdonor clonotype sharing on sequencing depth was noted.

Unsorted samples used about 90 million PBMCs for genomic DNA. Material for sequencing was PBMCs. This TCR was sampled from a woman in her forties in good health. Some clones in this sample may be carry-over from other donors' samples.

CDR3 residues: CASSTAGPSWELFF. In nucleotides, the CDR3 is TGTGCCAGCAGCACCGCGGGGCCGAGCTGGGAGCTGTTTTTT. This chain links TRBV7-6 with TRBJ2-2, with a possible D match to TRBD2 (6 bases). The V end was cut by 5 bases, the J end by 9 bases, with 16 bases between. The CDR3 loop spans 14 amino acids. Looked up from germline, CDR1 is SGHVS and CDR2 is FNYEAQ.